The clone carrying this TCR beta chain has a count of ten or more. The data derive from a study of identical twins. Per the germline V gene, CDR1 is SEHNR and CDR2 is FQNEAQ (reference sequence). The CDR3 runs 16 residues. V shed 6 bases and J 2 bases; nucleotides not matched to a gene: 13. TCRdb reanalysed the 5' RACE reads using MiXCR and keeps one entry per CDR3 protein. In the table there are 250,000 to 350,000 distinct CDR3 sequences, over 8.5% of which are singletons. The data were also submitted as part of a second study, on yellow fever vaccine responses in identical twins.

This chain connects TRBV7-9 to TRBJ2-7, with 7 bases matching TRBD2. This clonotype originated in a woman younger than 30 in good health. The sample was CD8+ T cells sorted from blood. In nucleotides, the CDR3 is TGTGCCAGCAGTACCCACCTGGGTCTAGCGGCCTACGAGCAGTACTTC. Its protein is CASSTHLGLAAYEQYF.